The 19 T cell receptor beta chains below come from one sample, sequenced in a study of shared clonotypes between healthy human individuals. Method: immunoSEQ multiplex PCR; TCRdb's copy keeps in-frame clones and lacks some. The sample records 500,000 or so clones, about 96% being singletons. The sequenced sample consisted of naive CD4+ T cells sorted from blood. Subset here: CD45RA+ positively selected. All receptors derive from a woman under 40 in good health.

The V gene is TRBV4-2, the J gene TRBJ2-4; 15 bases are a match to TRBD2. Germline values: CDR1 LGHNA, CDR2 YNFKEQ. The CDR3 runs 17 residues. J was trimmed by 5 bases and V by 5 bases; bases with no gene match: 7. The CDR3 DNA sequence: TGTGCCAGCAGCGTCGGACTAGCGGGAGGGGTTGAAAACATTCAGTACTTC. As protein: CASSVGLAGGVENIQYF.

This clone was detected a few times. V usage is TRBV15 and J usage is TRBJ1-3; D perhaps matches TRBD1 (6 bases). The CDR3 consists of 15 residues. V lost 2 bases and J lost 7, with 15 bases in between. Germline V CDR1 and CDR2: LNHNV, YYDKDF (reference sequence). The CDR3 reads CATSRRITGWNTIYF. The CDR3, as DNA: TGTGCCACCAGCAGACGGATTACAGGGTGGAACACCATATATTTT.

The chain has TRBV6-1 and TRBJ2-2; 12 positions agree with TRBD1. CDR1 and CDR2 from the germline V gene are MNHNS and SASEGT. The V gene end was trimmed by 4 bases and the J gene end by 6 bases; junction bases not matched to a gene: 6. The CDR3 contains 16 residues. The CDR3 DNA reads as TGTGCCAGCAGTGTGGGACAGGGGGCAAGTGCCGGGGAGCTGTTTTTT. It is translated as CASSVGQGASAGELFF.

The chain uses TRBV5-1 and TRBJ2-7; 14 bases map to TRBD2. The CDR3 runs to 16 residues. V shed 0 bases, J shed 6 bases, and the junction held 5 bases outside the gene matches. Germline lookup yields CDR1 SGHRS and CDR2 YFSETQ. The CDR3 DNA sequence: TGCGCCAGCAGCTTGGAACCGGGACTAGCGGGAGCCGAGCAGTACTTC. Amino acids: CASSLEPGLAGAEQYF. Together with reference TRBV5-1 and TRBJ2-7, the CDR3 gives the full variable domain: KAGVTQTPRYLIKTRGQQVTLSCSPISGHRSVSWYQQTPGQGLQFLFEYFSETQRNKGNFPGRFSGRQFSNSRSEMNVSTLELGDSALYLCASSLEPGLAGAEQYFGPGTRLTVT.

This clone was seen a single time. This chain connects TRBV5-1 to TRBJ1-4; D remains unclear. This CDR3 contains 17 residues. V was shortened by 2 bases and J by 3 bases, with 17 bases between the two germline ends. Germline V gene data show CDR1 as SGHRS and CDR2 as YFSETQ. The CDR3 DNA sequence: TGCGCCAGCAGCTTTTCCCCTTCCGACGGAGCTAATGAAAAACTGTTTTTT. This translates into CASSFSPSDGANEKLFF.

Concerning this clone itself: Distinct nucleotide sequences in the sample also encode this CDR3. The chain couples TRBV5-1 to TRBJ2-2; D unresolved. V lost 0 bases and J lost 4, with 7 bases in between. Germline-derived CDR1 and CDR2 are SGHRS and YFSETQ. The CDR3 is 14 amino acids. This chain's CDR3 is CASSLAASTGELFF. The CDR3, as DNA: TGCGCCAGCAGCTTGGCCGCGTCCACCGGGGAGCTGTTTTTT.

The chain is built from TRBV7-3 and TRBJ2-3; D may be TRBD2 (5 bases). Germline values: CDR1 SGHTA, CDR2 FQGTGA. Trimming left V 5 bases short and J 2 bases short, with 11 bases between. This CDR3 spans 14 amino acids. CDR3: CASSPTRYTDTQYF. The CDR3 DNA follows: TGTGCCAGCAGCCCAACTAGGTACACAGATACGCAGTATTTT. The whole variable domain, filled in from reference TRBV7-3 and TRBJ2-3, reads GAGVSQTPSNKVTEKGKYVELRCDPISGHTALYWYRQSLGQGPEFLIYFQGTGAADDSGLPNDRFFAVRPEGSVSTLKIQRTERGDSAVYLCASSPTRYTDTQYFGPGTRLTVL.

This clone was detected only once. The chain employs TRBV27 and TRBJ1-1, with 8 positions matching TRBD1. CDR1 and CDR2 (germline): MNHEY, SMNVEV (reference sequence). The CDR3 is made up of 15 amino acids. V lost 4 bases to trimming and J lost 0 bases; unmatched junction nucleotides: 4. Here the CDR3 reads CASSYRDRLNTEAFF. DNA for the CDR3: TGTGCCAGCAGTTATCGGGACAGGCTGAACACTGAAGCTTTCTTT.

The rearrangement links TRBV12-5 to TRBJ2-7; 7 bases agree with TRBD2. The J segment lost 6 bases and the V segment lost 6 bases, leaving 17 bases of the junction unmatched. This CDR3 has 16 amino acids. Germline CDR1 and CDR2: LGHNT and FRNRAP. DNA of the CDR3: TGTGCTAGTGGCCCCACTCAGCGCCAACGGACTAGCGAGCAGTACTTC. Protein: CASGPTQRQRTSEQYF.

The V and J genes are TRBV19 and TRBJ1-2; D not certain. Germline CDR1 LNHDA, CDR2 SQIVND (reference sequence). The germline V and J ends were trimmed by 2 bases and 6 bases, with 4 bases remaining between them. The CDR3 length is 11 residues. CDR3 sequence: CASSIRHGYTF. The CDR3 nucleotides are TGTGCCAGTAGTATACGACATGGCTACACCTTC.

The chain combines TRBV15 with TRBJ2-2; TRBD1 agrees at 11 bases. The CDR3 runs to 16 residues. Germline CDR1 LNHNV, CDR2 YYDKDF (reference sequence). J gave up 4 bases and V 1 base, and 2 bases lay outside the gene matches. The chain's CDR3 is CATSRAGTGGTGELFF. CDR3 nucleotides: TGTGCCACCAGCAGAGCCGGGACAGGGGGCACCGGGGAGCTGTTTTTT.

The gene calls are TRBV2 and TRBJ2-7, with TRBD2 matching 13 bases. CDR1 and CDR2 (germline): SNHLY, FYNNEI. The trim removed 3 bases at V and 4 bases at J, leaving 3 bases unmatched. This CDR3 contains 15 residues. CDR3 DNA sequence: TGTGCCAGCAGTGACGAGGGACTAGCGGGGTACGAGCAGTACTTC. It translates to CASSDEGLAGYEQYF.

V is TRBV19 and J is TRBJ2-2; no clear D. The V end lost 5 bases, the J end lost 4 bases, and 14 bases lay between the germline ends. CDR3 length equals 15 residues. CDR1 is LNHDA, CDR2 SQIVND, per germline (reference sequence). CDR3 sequence: CASSLRLVSTGELFF. CDR3 DNA sequence: TGTGCCAGTAGTCTCCGTTTAGTGAGCACCGGGGAGCTGTTTTTT.

The J gene is TRBJ1-1, the V gene TRBV28, with D maybe TRBD1 (6 bases). Germline V CDR1 and CDR2: MDHEN, SYDVKM. This CDR3 comprises 15 residues. The V end lost 5 bases, the J end lost 5 bases, and 18 bases lay between the germline ends. CDR3 protein: CASSPQGGRGTEAFF. CDR3 bases: TGTGCCAGCAGTCCCCAAGGGGGGCGCGGGACTGAAGCTTTCTTT. Filled out from reference TRBV28 and TRBJ1-1, the complete variable domain reads DVKVTQSSRYLVKRTGEKVFLECVQDMDHENMFWYRQDPGLGLRLIYFSYDVKMKEKGDIPEGYSVSREKKERFSLILESASTNQTSMYLCASSPQGGRGTEAFFGQGTRLTVV.

V gene TRBV11-2 combines with J gene TRBJ2-5; D remains unclear. The V gene's germline CDR1 is SGHAT and CDR2 FQNNGV. The germline V and J ends were trimmed by 1 base and 5 bases, with 8 bases remaining between them. The CDR3 contains 13 residues. The chain's CDR3 is CASSLGVLETQYF. CDR3 nucleotide sequence: TGTGCCAGCAGCTTAGGGGTTTTGGAGACCCAGTACTTC.

V and J are TRBV28 and TRBJ1-2; maybe TRBD1 (5 bases). V lost 5 bases, J lost 1 base, and 20 bases lay in between. Germline V CDR1 and CDR2: MDHEN, SYDVKM. The CDR3 loop spans 17 amino acids. For the CDR3, the DNA is TGTGCCAGCAGTCGGACCGGGGCCGTTTACATTAACTATGGCTACACCTTC. Its translation is CASSRTGAVYINYGYTF.

The V and J genes are TRBV6-4 and TRBJ1-4, with D possibly matching TRBD1 (5 bases). The CDR3 runs to 14 residues. V gave up 7 bases and J gave up 8 bases, with 17 bases separating them. Germline lookup yields CDR1 MRHNA and CDR2 SNTAGT. The CDR3, as DNA: TGTGCCAGCAAACTCGGGGGGGTAGAAGAAAAACTGTTTTTT. Translated: CASKLGGVEEKLFF.

The chain combines TRBV28 with TRBJ2-7, with a weak D call TRBD2 (5 bases). Germline CDR1 reads MDHEN; CDR2 reads SYDVKM. Trimming took off 5 bases at V and 6 bases at J, with 20 bases between the two ends. This CDR3 is built from 15 residues. CDR3 DNA sequence: TGTGCCAGCAGTCCTCCCAGCGGAGAGGGCACCGAGCAGTACTTC. Its protein is CASSPPSGEGTEQYF.

This sequence joins TRBV4-1 and TRBJ2-7, with D possibly being TRBD1 or TRBD2 (5 bases each). Germline CDR1 reads MGHRA; CDR2 reads YSYEKL. V gave up 1 base and J gave up 5 bases, with 15 bases separating them. CDR3 size: 15 residues. The CDR3 region has the DNA TGCGCCAGCAGCCAAGGGGTAGCCCGGGGCGACGAGCAGTACTTC. The encoded protein is CASSQGVARGDEQYF.